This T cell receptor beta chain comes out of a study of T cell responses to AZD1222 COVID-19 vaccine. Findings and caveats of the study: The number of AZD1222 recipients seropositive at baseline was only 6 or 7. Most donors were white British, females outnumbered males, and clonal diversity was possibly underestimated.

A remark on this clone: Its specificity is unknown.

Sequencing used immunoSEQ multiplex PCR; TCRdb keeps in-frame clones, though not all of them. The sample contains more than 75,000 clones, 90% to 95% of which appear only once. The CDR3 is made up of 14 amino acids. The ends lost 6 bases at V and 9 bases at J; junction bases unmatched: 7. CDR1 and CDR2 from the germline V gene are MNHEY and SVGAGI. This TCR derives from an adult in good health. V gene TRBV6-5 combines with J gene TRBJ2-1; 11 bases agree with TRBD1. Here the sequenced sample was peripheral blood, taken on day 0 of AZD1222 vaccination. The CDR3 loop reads CASSLDRGRSEQFF. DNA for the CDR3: TGTGCCAGCAGCCTGGACAGGGGGCGATCTGAGCAGTTCTTC.